The clone carrying this TCR beta chain was detected a few times. These data come from a study of blood T cell repertoires in COVID-19. Profiled with immunoSEQ multiplex PCR; TCRdb holds only in-frame clones, not every one. The sample consists of roughly 430,000 clones, about 88% of them appearing once. The CDR3 runs to 16 residues. Germline V gives CDR1 MDHEN, CDR2 SYDVKM. V was shortened by 5 bases and J by 1 base, with 17 bases between the two germline ends. The clonotype comes from a woman in her late teens or twenties who had been exposed to COVID-19. Source material: PBMCs or T cells enriched from blood (not recorded which). The chain joins TRBV28 to TRBJ1-2; TRBD1 might be the D (6 bases). The CDR3 DNA reads TGTGCCAGCAGTCACGCAGGTGGGGGCGATAACTATGGCTACACCTTC. This gives the protein CASSHAGGGDNYGYTF.